What follows are 19 T cell receptor beta chains derived from one specimen sequenced in a study of a mutant IDH1 vaccine in newly diagnosed glioma. Using immunoSEQ multiplex PCR, the repertoire was profiled, and TCRdb retains in-frame clones only, with some absent. The sample lists over 55,000 clones, 80% to 90% occurring once. Antigen specificity for these receptors is unknown. Time point here: week 5, during vaccination. What each vaccine dose contained was 300 ug of mutant IDH1 20-mer peptide, accompanied by topical imiquimod. This material consisted of PBMCs, taken from a glioma patient whose treatment included an IDH1 peptide vaccine. The receptors shown here come from a woman between 35 and 50 years old with glioma.

The gene calls are TRBV5-1 and TRBJ1-4; D ambiguous. Germline V gene lookup returns CDR1 SGHRS and CDR2 YFSETQ. The V and J ends lost 5 bases and 5 bases respectively, with 7 bases between them. The CDR3 is 12 residues long. The CDR3 sequence: CASRAQNEKLFF. The DNA of the CDR3 is TGCGCCAGCAGGGCCCAAAATGAAAAACTGTTTTTT.

The chain employs TRBV30 and TRBJ2-3; D unresolved. V was shortened by 1 base and J by 8 bases, with 16 bases between the two germline ends. Germline V gene lookup returns CDR1 GTSNPN and CDR2 SVGIG (reference sequence). The CDR3 loop spans 14 amino acids. The CDR3 region has the DNA TGTGCCTGGAGTGAAAGCGCCCTCGACACTACGCAGTATTTT. This codes for CAWSESALDTTQYF.

The rearrangement joins TRBV6-6 to TRBJ1-1; tentative D call: TRBD1 (6 bases). This CDR3 region has 14 residues. CDR1 is MNHNY, CDR2 SVGAGI, per germline (reference sequence). Trimming left V 5 bases short and J 5 bases short, with 15 bases between. The CDR3 region is CASSGEVGGTEAFF. CDR3 nucleotide sequence: TGTGCCAGCAGTGGAGAAGTAGGGGGGACTGAAGCTTTCTTT.

The rearrangement joins TRBV7-8 to TRBJ2-7; the match to TRBD1 covers 7 bases. The CDR3 has 14 amino acids. Germline CDR1 reads SGHVS; CDR2 reads FQNEAQ. J lost 0 bases, V lost 6 bases, and 5 bases had no gene match. CDR3 amino acids: CASRLTGDSYEQYF. The CDR3 DNA sequence: TGTGCCAGCAGACTAACAGGGGACTCCTACGAGCAGTACTTC. Using reference TRBV7-8 and TRBJ2-7 for the parts outside the CDR3, the full variable domain is GAGVSQSPRYKVAKRGQDVALRCDPISGHVSLFWYQQALGQGPEFLTYFQNEAQLDKSGLPSDRFFAERPEGSVSTLKIQRTQQEDSAVYLCASRLTGDSYEQYFGPGTRLTVT.

This rearrangement joins TRBV19 to TRBJ1-5; 7 nucleotides line up with TRBD1. The CDR3 spans 14 residues. With 6 bases clipped from V and 5 bases from J, the junction kept 7 bases outside the gene matches. Per germline, CDR1 LNHDA and CDR2 SQIVND (reference sequence). CDR3 sequence reads: CASRGDRAHQPQHF. In nucleotides, the CDR3 is TGTGCCAGTAGAGGTGACAGGGCCCATCAGCCCCAGCATTTT.

A few counts support this clone. The chain joins TRBV4-1 to TRBJ1-1; the D gene is possibly TRBD1 (6 bases). Trimming stripped 4 bases from V and 2 bases from J, with 17 bases between. The CDR3 covers 16 residues. Germline V gene lookup returns CDR1 MGHRA and CDR2 YSYEKL. The CDR3 reads CASSPRVSGVNTEAFF. In DNA form, the CDR3 reads TGCGCCAGCAGCCCAAGAGTGTCAGGGGTAAACACTGAAGCTTTCTTT.

V gene TRBV5-1 combines with J gene TRBJ1-1; weak D call: TRBD1 (6 bases). Germline V CDR1 and CDR2: SGHRS, YFSETQ. Between the trimmed V and J ends, which lost 2 bases and 3 bases, there was a span of 11 bases. The CDR3 sequence is 14 residues long. The CDR3 DNA is TGCGCCAGCAGCTTACAGGGTAGAGACACTGAAGCTTTCTTT. Encoded protein: CASSLQGRDTEAFF.

This chain connects TRBV4-3 to TRBJ2-2, with TRBD2 identical over 11 bases. CDR3 length: 15 residues. V lost 4 bases, J lost 3 bases, and 1 base stayed unmatched. Germline V gives CDR1 LGHNA, CDR2 YSLEER. CDR3 residues: CASSPSGGHTGELFF. In nucleotides, the CDR3 is TGCGCCAGCAGCCCTAGCGGGGGGCACACCGGGGAGCTGTTTTTT.

By share of the sample, this clone is medium-sized. The gene calls are TRBV4-2 and TRBJ1-2, with 9 bases lining up with TRBD1. The CDR3 has 16 residues. Per germline, CDR1 LGHNA and CDR2 YNFKEQ. The V segment lost 0 bases and the J segment 4 bases; nucleotides outside the gene matches: 6. The CDR3 reads CASSQEQGAMRYGYTF. The DNA for the CDR3 is TGTGCCAGCAGCCAAGAACAGGGGGCAATGCGCTATGGCTACACCTTC.

The V gene is TRBV4-1, the J gene TRBJ1-4; unclear D gene. Per the germline V gene, CDR1 is MGHRA and CDR2 is YSYEKL. Trimming shortened V by 1 base and J by 4 bases, and 10 bases separated the two germline ends. CDR3 length: 15 amino acids. The CDR3: CASSQGLADNEKLFF. The CDR3 DNA sequence: TGCGCCAGCAGCCAAGGATTGGCAGATAATGAAAAACTGTTTTTT.

The genes are TRBV4-1 and TRBJ2-3, with TRBD1 identical over 7 bases. CDR3 length: 19 residues. Germline V gene sequence: CDR1 MGHRA, CDR2 YSYEKL. Trimming took 0 bases from V and 1 from J; bases not matched to a gene: 13. CDR3 nucleotide sequence: TGCGCCAGCAGCCAAGATCTCCCTTCAAGGGGGCTTGGCACAGATACGCAGTATTTT. Residues: CASSQDLPSRGLGTDTQYF.

This chain connects TRBV10-2 to TRBJ2-3, with TRBD2 matching over 8 bases. Germline V CDR1 and CDR2: WSHSY, SAAADI. This CDR3 is 17 amino acids long. V dropped 7 bases and J dropped 7; count of bases not matched to a gene: 19. The CDR3 nucleotides read TGCGCCAGCACCCATGCTGGAGCGGGAGTAGATCGGCATACGCAGTATTTT. Protein sequence: CASTHAGAGVDRHTQYF.

This chain joins TRBV10-3 and TRBJ2-2; no clear D. The CDR3 totals 16 residues. Germline CDR1 and CDR2: ENHRY and SYGVKD. V lost 4 bases to trimming and J lost 5 bases, with 17 bases between them. CDR3 in DNA: TGTGCCATCAGTGGTGCCGTGAACCCGTCGACCGGGGAGCTGTTTTTT. It translates to CAISGAVNPSTGELFF.

The rearrangement links TRBV6-5 to TRBJ1-2; D perhaps matches TRBD1 (6 bases). Between the trimmed V and J ends, which lost 10 bases and 4 bases, there was a span of 16 bases. Germline-derived CDR1 and CDR2 are MNHEY and SVGAGI. The CDR3 is 13 amino acids. In DNA, the CDR3 is TGTGCCACCTCAGGGGAAGTGGCCTATGGCTACACCTTC. Translation: CATSGEVAYGYTF.

The chain carries TRBV7-2 and TRBJ2-5; possibly TRBD1 for D (6 bases). The CDR3 spans 14 residues. Germline CDR1 reads SGHTA; CDR2 reads FQGNSA. Between the trimmed V and J ends, which lost 6 bases and 4 bases, there was a span of 15 bases. DNA for the CDR3: TGTGCCAGCAGACTAGGGGACATGGGAGAGACCCAGTACTTC. It translates to CASRLGDMGETQYF.

The chain has TRBV28 and TRBJ1-5, with 8 bases matching TRBD1. The CDR3 loop spans 14 amino acids. Per the germline V gene, CDR1 is MDHEN and CDR2 is SYDVKM. J lost 6 bases, V lost 6 bases, and 7 bases had no gene match. CDR3 loop: CASRLGQGRQPQHF. CDR3 DNA: TGTGCCAGCAGGCTCGGACAGGGCCGTCAGCCCCAGCATTTT.

The chain carries TRBV4-3 and TRBJ2-7, with TRBD2 matching 8 bases. The germline CDR1 and CDR2 sequences are LGHNA and YSLEER. The trim removed 0 bases at V and 3 bases at J, leaving 4 bases unmatched. This CDR3 has 15 residues. The CDR3 protein is CASSQEGLEVYEQYF. The CDR3 nucleotides read TGCGCCAGCAGCCAAGAGGGACTAGAGGTCTACGAGCAGTACTTC.

The rearrangement uses TRBV9 and TRBJ2-3, with TRBD2 identical over 7 bases. J gave up 5 bases and V 4 bases, and 19 bases lay outside the gene matches. The germline CDR1 and CDR2 sequences are SGDLS and YYNGEE. This CDR3 region has 18 residues. The CDR3 sequence is CASSPDTRLAGFVDTQYF. CDR3 nucleotide sequence: TGTGCCAGCAGCCCTGATACCCGACTAGCAGGGTTCGTAGATACGCAGTATTTT.

This rearrangement joins TRBV6-5 to TRBJ1-1; D gene ambiguous. Germline CDR1 reads MNHEY; CDR2 reads SVGAGI. V was shortened by 7 bases and J by 6 bases, with 15 bases between the two germline ends. This CDR3 has 13 amino acids. In DNA, the CDR3 is TGTGCCAGCACAAACGGGAGGGCCGCTGAAGCTTTCTTT. Its protein product is CASTNGRAAEAFF.